The T cell receptor beta chain described here comes from a study of identical twins. Study results and caveats: Memory repertoires showed no such pattern, whereas abundant cord blood beta clonotypes carried fewer insertions. Shared out-of-frame alpha sequences (those common to twins) showed excess low generation probability.

This clonotype was picked up many times. Its antigen is undetermined. Looked up from germline, CDR1 is SGHDT and CDR2 is YYEEEE. V gave up 4 bases and J gave up 6 bases, with 7 bases separating them. This CDR3 region has 12 residues. The authors used template switching to add a universal primer site and gave cDNA unique molecular identifiers. TCRdb recomputed calls from the 5' RACE reads with MiXCR, one row per CDR3 protein. Altogether under 250,000 distinct CDR3 sequences are present, roughly 13% being singletons, with the ten largest covering 3.5% to 4.5%. These data were also filed under a second study, of yellow fever vaccine responses in identical twins. From that second work: Vaccine T cell responses of twins reportedly seemed partly convergent and partly personalized.

The source is a woman aged 18 to 35 in good health. Sequenced sample: memory (CD45RO+) T cells sorted from blood. The chain employs TRBV5-6 and TRBJ2-2, with a weak D call TRBD2 (5 bases). The CDR3 region is CASSRTAGELFF. Written as DNA, the CDR3 is TGTGCCAGCAGCCGGACTGCCGGGGAGCTGTTTTTT.